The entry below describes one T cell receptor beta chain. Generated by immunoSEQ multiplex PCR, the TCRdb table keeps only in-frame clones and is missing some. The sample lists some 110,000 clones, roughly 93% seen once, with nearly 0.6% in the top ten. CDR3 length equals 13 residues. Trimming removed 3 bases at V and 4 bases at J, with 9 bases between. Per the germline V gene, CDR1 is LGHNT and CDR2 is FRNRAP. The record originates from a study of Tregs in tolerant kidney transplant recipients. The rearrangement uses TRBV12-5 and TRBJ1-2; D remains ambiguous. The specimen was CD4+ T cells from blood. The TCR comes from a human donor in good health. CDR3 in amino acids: CASGLRDFYGYTF. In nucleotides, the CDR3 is TGTGCTAGTGGTTTAAGGGATTTCTATGGCTACACCTTC. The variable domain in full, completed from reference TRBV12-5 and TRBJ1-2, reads DARVTQTPRHKVTEMGQEVTMRCQPILGHNTVFWYRQTMMQGLELLAYFRNRAPLDDSGMPKDRFSAEMPDATLATLKIQPSEPRDSAVYFCASGLRDFYGYTFGSGTRLTVV.